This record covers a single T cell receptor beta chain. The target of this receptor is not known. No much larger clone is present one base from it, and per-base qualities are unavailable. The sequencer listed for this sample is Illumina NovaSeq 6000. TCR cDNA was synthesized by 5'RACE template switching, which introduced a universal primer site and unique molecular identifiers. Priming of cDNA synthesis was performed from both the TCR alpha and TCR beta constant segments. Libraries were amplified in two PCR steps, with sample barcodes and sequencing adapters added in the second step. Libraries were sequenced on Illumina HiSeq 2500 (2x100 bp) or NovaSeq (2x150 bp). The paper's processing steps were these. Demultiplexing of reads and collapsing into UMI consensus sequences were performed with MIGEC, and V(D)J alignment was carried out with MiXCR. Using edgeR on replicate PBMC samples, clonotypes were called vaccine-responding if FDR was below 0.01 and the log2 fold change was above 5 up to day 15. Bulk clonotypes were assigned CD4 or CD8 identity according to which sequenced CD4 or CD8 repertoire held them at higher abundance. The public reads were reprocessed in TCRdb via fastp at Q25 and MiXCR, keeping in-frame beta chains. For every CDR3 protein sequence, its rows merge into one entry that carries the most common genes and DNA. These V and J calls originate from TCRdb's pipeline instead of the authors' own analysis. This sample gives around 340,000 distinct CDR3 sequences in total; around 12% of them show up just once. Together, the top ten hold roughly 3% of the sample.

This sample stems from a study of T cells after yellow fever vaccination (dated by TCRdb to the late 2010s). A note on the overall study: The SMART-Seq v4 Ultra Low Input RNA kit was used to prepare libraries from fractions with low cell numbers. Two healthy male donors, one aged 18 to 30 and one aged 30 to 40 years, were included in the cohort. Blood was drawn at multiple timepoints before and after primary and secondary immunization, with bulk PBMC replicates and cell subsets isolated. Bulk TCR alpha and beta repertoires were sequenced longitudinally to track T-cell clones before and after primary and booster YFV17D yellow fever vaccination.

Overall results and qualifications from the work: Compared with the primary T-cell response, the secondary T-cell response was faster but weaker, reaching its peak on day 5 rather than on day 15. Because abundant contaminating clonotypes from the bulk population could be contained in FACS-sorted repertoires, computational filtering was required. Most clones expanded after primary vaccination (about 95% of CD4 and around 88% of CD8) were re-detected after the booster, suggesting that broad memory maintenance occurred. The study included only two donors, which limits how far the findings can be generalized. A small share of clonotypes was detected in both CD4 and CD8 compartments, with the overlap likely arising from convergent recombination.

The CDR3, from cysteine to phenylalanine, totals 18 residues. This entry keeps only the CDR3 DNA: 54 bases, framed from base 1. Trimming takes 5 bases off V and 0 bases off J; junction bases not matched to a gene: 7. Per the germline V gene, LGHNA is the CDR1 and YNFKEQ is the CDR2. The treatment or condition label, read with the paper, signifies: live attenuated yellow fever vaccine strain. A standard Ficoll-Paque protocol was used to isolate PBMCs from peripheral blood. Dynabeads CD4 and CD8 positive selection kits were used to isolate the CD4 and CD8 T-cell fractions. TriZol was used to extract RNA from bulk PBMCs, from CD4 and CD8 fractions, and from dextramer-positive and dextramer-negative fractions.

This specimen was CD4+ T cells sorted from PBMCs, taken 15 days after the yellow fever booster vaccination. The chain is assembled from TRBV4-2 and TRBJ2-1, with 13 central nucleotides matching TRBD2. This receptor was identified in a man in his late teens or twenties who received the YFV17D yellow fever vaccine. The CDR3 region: CASSIRLAGGDSYNEQFF. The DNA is TGTGCCAGCAGCATCCGACTAGCGGGGGGTGACTCCTACAATGAGCAGTTCTTC.